This passage covers 21 T cell receptor beta chains from one sample sequenced in a study of blood T cell repertoires in COVID-19. Produced via immunoSEQ multiplex PCR; TCRdb's table is partial and in-frame only. The table records about 220,000 clones, more than 70% of them present only once. The sequenced material came from peripheral blood. The receptors derive from a human donor in a cohort sampled during active COVID-19.

The rearrangement links TRBV5-4 to TRBJ1-2; no firm D call. Looked up from germline, CDR1 is SGHNT and CDR2 is YYREEE (reference sequence). This CDR3 is built from 13 residues. V was shortened by 1 base and J by 2 bases, with 6 bases between the two germline ends. The DNA for the CDR3 is TGTGCCAGCAGCTTGAGAGGGAACTATGGCTACACCTTC. This encodes CASSLRGNYGYTF.

This clone showed up just once. The chain joins TRBV28 to TRBJ1-1; maybe TRBD1 (5 bases). CDR3 length: 13 amino acids. Per germline, CDR1 MDHEN and CDR2 SYDVKM. Trimming pared 6 bases from V and 6 bases from J, leaving 14 bases between. CDR3 region: CASSLTVPPEAFF. The CDR3 DNA follows: TGTGCCAGCAGCTTGACAGTTCCACCTGAAGCTTTCTTT.

The chain employs TRBV19 and TRBJ2-5; D is undetermined. Trimming cost V 4 bases and J 5 bases, with 11 bases left between them. Germline CDR1 and CDR2: LNHDA and SQIVND (reference sequence). The CDR3 consists of 13 residues. The CDR3 region is CASSSTIGETQYF. The CDR3 nucleotides are TGTGCCAGTAGTAGCACCATTGGCGAGACCCAGTACTTC.

The CDR3 bases are TGTGCCAGCAGCTCGAAAAACAGGGTTTTTGGTGAAAAACTGTTTTTT. Its translation is CASSSKNRVFGEKLFF. The chain employs TRBV7-2 and TRBJ1-4; possibly TRBD1 for D (6 bases). The germline CDR1 and CDR2 sequences are SGHTA and FQGNSA. The CDR3 spans 16 residues. Trimming stripped 4 bases from V and 7 bases from J, with 19 bases between.

This clone was recorded a few times. This sequence joins TRBV28 and TRBJ1-3; 8 bases fit TRBD1. V was pared by 6 bases and J by 2 bases, with 3 bases of the junction left unmatched. The CDR3 totals 14 residues. In germline, CDR1 is MDHEN, CDR2 SYDVKM. The DNA of the CDR3 is TGTGCCAGCAGACAGGGGGTGCCTGGAAACACCATATATTTT. Protein product: CASRQGVPGNTIYF. The variable domain in full, with the rest retrieved from reference TRBV28 and TRBJ1-3, is DVKVTQSSRYLVKRTGEKVFLECVQDMDHENMFWYRQDPGLGLRLIYFSYDVKMKEKGDIPEGYSVSREKKERFSLILESASTNQTSMYLCASRQGVPGNTIYFGEGSWLTVV.

V usage is TRBV7-8 and J usage is TRBJ1-6; D not resolved. Trimming took 5 bases from V and 6 from J, leaving 17 bases between them. This CDR3 region has 16 residues. Germline loops: CDR1 SGHVS, CDR2 FQNEAQ. The CDR3 region has the DNA TGTGCCAGCAGCCGAGACACATCGGGATTTAATTCACCCCTCCACTTT. Protein product: CASSRDTSGFNSPLHF.

The CDR3 here is CSVESDSYEQYF. In DNA form, the CDR3 reads TGCAGCGTTGAGTCAGATTCCTACGAGCAGTACTTC. The chain links TRBV29-1 to TRBJ2-7; D uncertain. Per germline, CDR1 SQVTM and CDR2 ANQGSEA. V shed 3 bases and J shed 1 base, with 7 bases lying between them. The CDR3 totals 12 residues.

The V gene is TRBV2, the J gene TRBJ1-4, with TRBD1 as a possible D gene (6 bases). V was cut by 5 bases and J by 3 bases, with 10 bases left in between. The CDR3 has 14 amino acids. CDR1 and CDR2 from the germline V gene are SNHLY and FYNNEI. CDR3 nucleotides: TGTGCCAGCAGTCCGGACAGCGCTAATGAAAAACTGTTTTTT. This gives the protein CASSPDSANEKLFF.

This chain connects TRBV4-2 to TRBJ2-2; D remains ambiguous. Germline V gene data show CDR1 as LGHNA and CDR2 as YNFKEQ. This CDR3 region has 15 residues. Trimming took off 3 bases at V and 2 bases at J, with 10 bases between the two ends. CDR3 nucleotides: TGTGCCAGCAGCCACGACATCACTAACACCGGGGAGCTGTTTTTT. It translates to CASSHDITNTGELFF.

The V and J genes are TRBV28 and TRBJ1-1, with D tentatively TRBD1 (6 bases). V shed 8 bases and J shed 1 base, with 17 bases lying between them. Germline V gene sequence: CDR1 MDHEN, CDR2 SYDVKM. The CDR3 is 15 residues long. DNA for the CDR3: TGTGCCAGCTCGGACCTCCCCAGGGGGAACACTGAAGCTTTCTTT. Translation gives CASSDLPRGNTEAFF.

This chain connects TRBV6-1 to TRBJ1-3; TRBD1 matches at 9 bases. The CDR3 is 16 residues long. CDR1 and CDR2 from the germline V gene are MNHNS and SASEGT. J was trimmed by 3 bases and V by 4 bases; bases with no gene match: 7. CDR3 coding DNA: TGTGCCAGCAGTGTAGTCCGGACAGGGGATGGAAACACCATATATTTT. Translation: CASSVVRTGDGNTIYF.

The rearrangement uses TRBV7-6 and TRBJ2-7, with 8 positions matching TRBD1. The trim removed 3 bases at V and 3 bases at J, leaving 4 bases unmatched. From germline, CDR1 is SGHVS and CDR2 FNYEAQ. The CDR3 has 14 residues. The CDR3 loop reads CASSLRQGIYEQYF. CDR3 in DNA: TGTGCCAGCAGCTTGAGACAGGGGATCTACGAGCAGTACTTC.

The rearrangement links TRBV6-5 to TRBJ2-3, with a tentative D call TRBD2 (5 bases). The CDR3 is made up of 14 amino acids. V shed 2 bases and J shed 0 bases, with 6 bases lying between them. Germline assignment: CDR1 MNHEY and CDR2 SVGAGI. DNA for the CDR3: TGTGCCAGCAGTTACGAGCGGAGCACAGATACGCAGTATTTT. Its translation is CASSYERSTDTQYF.

In its sample, this clone was seen many times. V is TRBV5-8 and J is TRBJ2-6; no clear D gene. Germline V gene lookup returns CDR1 SGHTS and CDR2 YDEGEE. Trimming cost V 2 bases and J 0 bases, with 9 bases left between them. The CDR3 contains 16 residues. CDR3 DNA: TGTGCCAGCAGCTTATTCGACAACTCTGGGGCCAACGTCCTGACTTTC. It encodes CASSLFDNSGANVLTF. Full variable domain (outside the CDR3, taken from reference TRBV5-8 and TRBJ2-6): EAGVTQSPTHLIKTRGQQATLRCSPISGHTSVYWYQQALGLGLQFLLWYDEGEERNRGNFPPRFSGRQFPNYSSELNVNALELEDSALYLCASSLFDNSGANVLTFGAGSRLTVL.

The chain links TRBV19 to TRBJ1-6, with TRBD1 matching 7 bases. CDR1 is LNHDA and CDR2 is SQIVND in the germline V gene (reference sequence). With 5 bases clipped from V and 7 bases from J, the junction kept 5 bases outside the gene matches. This CDR3 is built from 14 residues. The CDR3 DNA reads TGTGCCAGTAGTCGACAGGGTAGGAATTCACCCCTCCACTTT. Translating it yields CASSRQGRNSPLHF.

The V call is TRBV5-6, the J call TRBJ1-2; 8 positions match TRBD1. CDR1 is SGHDT, CDR2 YYEEEE, per germline. With V trimmed by 4 bases and J by 4 bases, 6 bases remained unmatched. The CDR3 extends over 14 amino acids. The CDR3 sequence: CASSRQGNGYGYTF. The CDR3 DNA sequence: TGTGCCAGCAGCCGACAGGGGAACGGCTATGGCTACACCTTC.

J is TRBJ1-1 and V is TRBV29-1; D perhaps matches TRBD1 (6 bases). Trimming cost V 1 base and J 0 bases, with 15 bases left between them. The CDR3 loop spans 16 amino acids. The germline CDR1 and CDR2 sequences are SQVTM and ANQGSEA. The CDR3, as DNA: TGCAGCGTTGAAGTCGGAACAGGGCGCATGAACACTGAAGCTTTCTTT. Its protein product is CSVEVGTGRMNTEAFF.

The chain uses TRBV7-8 and TRBJ2-3; D might be TRBD1 (5 bases). Trimming left V 6 bases short and J 4 bases short, with 17 bases between. CDR1 is SGHVS, CDR2 FQNEAQ, per germline. The CDR3 is 15 residues long. This chain's CDR3 is CASSPEPGLSDTQYF. The CDR3 region has the DNA TGTGCCAGCAGTCCAGAGCCAGGGTTATCAGATACGCAGTATTTT.

The rearrangement joins TRBV28 to TRBJ1-6; the match to TRBD1 covers 7 bases. The junction had 6 bases not matched to a gene; V was cut back by 0 bases and J by 7 bases. The CDR3 length is 16 residues. Germline V gene sequence: CDR1 MDHEN, CDR2 SYDVKM. CDR3 DNA: TGTGCCAGCAGTTTATGGAGGGGGCGACGGAATTCACCCCTCCACTTT. As protein: CASSLWRGRRNSPLHF.

This chain links TRBV2 with TRBJ2-1; D is possibly TRBD2 (6 bases). CDR1 SNHLY and CDR2 FYNNEI come from the germline V gene. The V and J ends lost 3 bases and 4 bases respectively, with 10 bases between them. This CDR3 comprises 14 residues. The DNA of the CDR3 is TGTGCCAGCAGTGAGTATCGGGGGTACAATGAGCAGTTCTTC. Residues: CASSEYRGYNEQFF.

This clone was counted a single time. The V gene is TRBV5-4, the J gene TRBJ2-5; 8 bases are shared with TRBD2. V was pared by 3 bases and J by 2 bases, with 9 bases of the junction left unmatched. Germline V lookup: CDR1 SGHNT, CDR2 YYREEE (reference sequence). This CDR3 region has 16 residues. DNA of the CDR3: TGTGCCAGCAGCTCGGGGGGGGACACCTCACAAGAGACCCAGTACTTC. Translating gives CASSSGGDTSQETQYF.